A single sample gave rise to the 5 T cell receptor beta chains below, sequenced in a study of post-analysis software for immune sequencing data. Researchers reported that TCR beta cDNA libraries carried unique molecular identifiers. TCRdb ran MiXCR on the PCR reads and lists one entry per CDR3 protein. This repertoire shows 820,000 or so distinct CDR3 sequences, about 53% found once; its top ten account for about 4.5%. General observations from the study: With TRBV5-6, TRBV5-1 and TRBV20-1 included, about five TRBV segments were more frequent in patients than in controls.

Their antigens are not known. The material sequenced was blood. These receptors were collected from a girl between 10 and 17 years old with multiple sclerosis.

This clonotype is a singleton in its sample. The rearrangement links TRBV5-1 to TRBJ1-2; D uncertain. The length of the CDR3 is 13 residues. The germline V gene encodes CDR1 SGHRS and CDR2 YFSETQ. V lost 4 bases, J lost 10 bases, and 17 bases lay in between. The chain's CDR3 is CASSALLGEDYTF. CDR3 nucleotide sequence: TGCGCCAGCAGCGCTCTACTGGGCGAGGACTACACCTTC. Full variable domain (missing parts from reference TRBV5-1 and TRBJ1-2): KAGVTQTPRYLIKTRGQQVTLSCSPISGHRSVSWYQQTPGQGLQFLFEYFSETQRNKGNFPGRFSGRQFSNSRSEMNVSTLELGDSALYLCASSALLGEDYTFGSGTRLTVV.

This chain connects TRBV20-1 to TRBJ2-1, with D tentatively TRBD2 (6 bases). From germline, CDR1 is DFQATT and CDR2 SNEGSKA (reference sequence). Trimming shortened V by 0 bases and J by 4 bases, and 16 bases separated the two germline ends. The CDR3 loop spans 16 amino acids. CDR3: CSARDWGVLRYNEQFF. The CDR3 DNA sequence: TGCAGTGCTAGAGATTGGGGGGTGCTTCGGTACAATGAGCAGTTCTTC.

The V and J genes are TRBV18 and TRBJ2-5; the D gene is possibly TRBD1 (6 bases). The CDR3 consists of 19 residues. V was clipped by 0 bases and J by 0 bases, with 20 bases between them. Germline values: CDR1 KGHSH, CDR2 LQKENI. CDR3 in amino acids: CASSPPGAAAGLYQETQYF. CDR3 DNA: TGTGCCAGCTCACCACCGGGGGCGGCGGCTGGATTGTACCAAGAGACCCAGTACTTC. The complete variable domain, with remaining parts taken from reference TRBV18 and TRBJ2-5, reads NAGVMQNPRHLVRRRGQEARLRCSPMKGHSHVYWYRQLPEEGLKFMVYLQKENIIDESGMPKERFSAEFPKEGPSILRIQQVVRGDSAAYFCASSPPGAAAGLYQETQYFGPGTRLLVL.

This chain connects TRBV3-1 to TRBJ1-6, with D perhaps TRBD1 (6 bases). The length of the CDR3 is 13 residues. V lost 5 bases, J lost 11 bases, and 13 bases lay in between. Per the germline V gene, CDR1 is LGHDT and CDR2 is YNNKEL (reference sequence). For the CDR3, the DNA is TGTGCCAGCAGCAAAGGACAGTGGGCACCCCTCCACTTT. It codes for CASSKGQWAPLHF.

This clonotype was seen only once. The rearrangement joins TRBV10-3 to TRBJ2-5; D unresolved. This CDR3 has 13 amino acids. Germline V gives CDR1 ENHRY, CDR2 SYGVKD. V was shortened by 7 bases and J by 3 bases, with 12 bases between the two germline ends. The CDR3 DNA reads TGTGCCATCATGCGCGGCCCCGAAGAGACCCAGTACTTC. Its protein is CAIMRGPEETQYF.